This entry lists 21 T cell receptor beta chains sequenced from one sample in a study of blood T cell repertoires in COVID-19. Here immunoSEQ multiplex PCR was the method, and the copy in TCRdb shows in-frame clones only, minus some. The sample consists of roughly 340,000 clones, approximately 87% of them appearing once. The sequencing input was peripheral blood. The receptors originated from a woman in her fifties or sixties with COVID-19, enrolled during active disease.

The chain joins TRBV7-2 to TRBJ2-2, with 8 bases aligning to TRBD1. Germline loops: CDR1 SGHTA, CDR2 FQGNSA. This CDR3 is 16 amino acids long. V lost 5 bases and J lost 4; bases outside the gene matches: 9. DNA of the CDR3: TGTGCCAGCAGCCCAGGGGGGCAGGGGGCCACCGGGGAGCTGTTTTTT. Its translation: CASSPGGQGATGELFF.

The chain recombines TRBV4-2 with TRBJ2-1; TRBD2 agrees at 11 bases. Germline CDR1 and CDR2: LGHNA and YNFKEQ. This CDR3 has 17 amino acids. Trimming at V came to 0 bases and at J to 0 bases, leaving 1 base not matched to a gene. CDR3 amino acids: CASSQETSGISYNEQFF. CDR3 coding DNA: TGTGCCAGCAGCCAAGAGACTAGCGGGATCTCCTACAATGAGCAGTTCTTC.

The chain has TRBV11-3 and TRBJ2-2; possibly TRBD2 for D (5 bases). Trimming took off 0 bases at V and 0 bases at J, with 14 bases between the two ends. Germline lookup yields CDR1 SGHNT and CDR2 YENEEA. The CDR3 sequence is 18 residues long. In nucleotides, the CDR3 is TGTGCCAGCAGCTTAGATCCTGGTAGCGCCGCGAACACCGGGGAGCTGTTTTTT. Protein: CASSLDPGSAANTGELFF.

The chain carries TRBV29-1 and TRBJ1-1; the match to TRBD1 covers 8 bases. CDR1 is SQVTM, CDR2 ANQGSEA, per germline. The CDR3 extends over 13 amino acids. The junction had 1 base not matched to a gene; V was cut back by 3 bases and J by 1 base. In DNA, the CDR3 is TGCAGCGTTGAGGGACAGGAGAACACTGAAGCTTTCTTT. This encodes CSVEGQENTEAFF.

The rearrangement links TRBV6-5 to TRBJ2-5; 7 bases line up with TRBD2. Germline V gives CDR1 MNHEY, CDR2 SVGAGI. The CDR3 sequence is 16 residues long. V shed 4 bases and J 2 bases; nucleotides not matched to a gene: 10. This CDR3 is CASSSWEAGYQETQYF. The DNA of the CDR3 is TGTGCCAGCAGTTCCTGGGAAGCGGGATATCAAGAGACCCAGTACTTC.

This clone was counted a single time. The chain carries TRBV10-1 and TRBJ1-4; 9 bases agree with TRBD1. Germline CDR1 reads WNHNN; CDR2 reads SYGVQD (reference sequence). Trimming cost V 4 bases and J 5 bases; bases outside gene matches: 2. The CDR3 sequence is 14 residues long. CDR3 protein: CASSGGTGNEKLFF. The DNA of the CDR3 is TGCGCCAGCAGTGGCGGGACAGGGAATGAAAAACTGTTTTTT.

The rearrangement uses TRBV6-5 and TRBJ2-7, with 8 bases aligning to TRBD2. Trimming took 11 bases from V and 0 from J; bases not matched to a gene: 6. The CDR3 is 13 amino acids. The germline V gene has CDR1 MNHEY and CDR2 SVGAGI. CDR3 coding DNA: TGTGCCGGTCCAGCGGGAGTCTCCTACGAGCAGTACTTC. Translating gives CAGPAGVSYEQYF.

The V gene is TRBV7-2, the J gene TRBJ2-5; 7 bases are shared with TRBD1. Germline V gene lookup returns CDR1 SGHTA and CDR2 FQGNSA. The CDR3 totals 16 residues. The ends lost 0 bases at V and 5 bases at J; junction bases unmatched: 9. CDR3 amino acids: CASSLASQGVGETQYF. CDR3 nucleotide sequence: TGTGCCAGCAGCTTAGCGAGCCAGGGGGTTGGGGAGACCCAGTACTTC.

The chain carries TRBV4-1 and TRBJ1-1; D is possibly TRBD1 (5 bases). The V gene lost 1 base and the J gene lost 3 bases, with 9 bases spanning the gap. CDR1 and CDR2 from the germline V gene are MGHRA and YSYEKL. The CDR3 contains 14 residues. CDR3 protein: CASSQGGRDTEAFF. The CDR3 DNA reads TGCGCCAGCAGCCAAGGGGGCCGGGACACTGAAGCTTTCTTT.

The rearrangement uses TRBV7-9 and TRBJ2-5; 8 bases map to TRBD2. Germline trimming cut 3 bases from V and 4 bases from J; bases unmatched to any gene: 4. The CDR3 covers 14 residues. Germline loops: CDR1 SEHNR, CDR2 FQNEAQ (reference sequence). The CDR3 DNA reads as TGTGCCAGCAGCTTCTCCGCGGGGGGAGAGACCCAGTACTTC. It translates to CASSFSAGGETQYF. The full variable domain, with the rest looked up from reference TRBV7-9 and TRBJ2-5, is DTGVSQNPRHKITKRGQNVTFRCDPISEHNRLYWYRQTLGQGPEFLTYFQNEAQLEKSRLLSDRFSAERPKGSFSTLEIQRTEQGDSAMYLCASSFSAGGETQYFGPGTRLLVL.

V usage is TRBV19 and J usage is TRBJ2-7, with 7 bases that match TRBD2. J lost 1 base, V lost 5 bases, and 8 bases had no gene match. The CDR3 runs to 15 residues. Germline CDR1 LNHDA, CDR2 SQIVND (reference sequence). As DNA, the CDR3 is TGTGCCAGTAGTGGGTGGGGTAGCGGGTCCTACGAGCAGTACTTC. It codes for CASSGWGSGSYEQYF.

The chain employs TRBV11-2 and TRBJ2-5; TRBD2 matches 13 bases. The CDR3 runs 16 residues. Unmatched junction bases numbered 8, after V lost 5 bases and J lost 5 bases. Germline CDR1 is SGHAT and CDR2 is FQNNGV. The DNA of the CDR3 is TGTGCCAGCAGCCCAGGGACTAGCGGGAAAACCGAGACCCAGTACTTC. This gives the protein CASSPGTSGKTETQYF. Based on the CDR3 plus reference TRBV11-2 and TRBJ2-5, the full variable domain is EAGVAQSPRYKIIEKRQSVAFWCNPISGHATLYWYQQILGQGPKLLIQFQNNGVVDDSQLPKDRFSAERLKGVDSTLKIQPAKLEDSAVYLCASSPGTSGKTETQYFGPGTRLLVL.

V gene TRBV11-2 combines with J gene TRBJ2-1; no definite D call. V was pared by 3 bases and J by 9 bases, with 9 bases between. The germline V gene encodes CDR1 SGHAT and CDR2 FQNNGV. There are 12 residues in the CDR3. The CDR3 loop is CASSFGLAEQFF. For the CDR3, the DNA is TGTGCCAGCAGCTTTGGGTTAGCTGAGCAGTTCTTC.

The rearrangement uses TRBV3-1 (or the pseudogene TRBV3-2) and TRBJ2-1, with a possible D match to TRBD2 (6 bases). This CDR3 region has 14 residues. Between the trimmed V and J ends, which lost 3 bases and 9 bases, there was a span of 15 bases. Germline V gene lookup returns CDR1 LGHDT and CDR2 YNNKEL (reference sequence). CDR3 region: CASSQGRFGSEQFF. The CDR3 coding sequence is TGTGCCAGCAGCCAGGGAAGGTTCGGGAGTGAGCAGTTCTTC.

This clone appeared once. The gene calls are TRBV6-2 or TRBV6-3 and TRBJ2-1; 7 bases fit TRBD2. The CDR3 is 18 residues long. Germline CDR1 is MNHEY and CDR2 is SVGEGT. J lost 7 bases, V lost 3 bases, and 18 bases had no gene match. The CDR3: CASSYLPPSGRRGNEQFF. For the CDR3, the DNA is TGTGCCAGCAGTTATCTACCGCCTAGCGGACGCCGAGGGAATGAGCAGTTCTTC.

The chain is built from TRBV5-1 and TRBJ2-2, with D tentatively TRBD1 (6 bases). CDR3 length: 15 amino acids. The V end was cut by 5 bases, the J end by 2 bases, with 13 bases between. CDR1 and CDR2 from the germline V gene are SGHRS and YFSETQ. The CDR3 protein is CASRRDTGNTGELFF. For the CDR3, the DNA is TGCGCCAGCAGGAGGGACACGGGAAACACCGGGGAGCTGTTTTTT.

This clone appeared a single time. V and J are TRBV5-1 and TRBJ2-7; 8 nucleotides match TRBD1. J gave up 9 bases and V 4 bases, and 12 bases lay outside the gene matches. Germline loops: CDR1 SGHRS, CDR2 YFSETQ. This CDR3 is built from 14 residues. CDR3 DNA: TGCGCCAGCAGCCAGGACAGGGCCCTCGCGGGGCAGTACTTC. Its translation: CASSQDRALAGQYF. Complete variable domain (other parts from reference TRBV5-1 and TRBJ2-7): KAGVTQTPRYLIKTRGQQVTLSCSPISGHRSVSWYQQTPGQGLQFLFEYFSETQRNKGNFPGRFSGRQFSNSRSEMNVSTLELGDSALYLCASSQDRALAGQYFGPGTRLTVT.

This rearrangement joins TRBV27 to TRBJ2-1; 12 bases are a match to TRBD2. This CDR3 is built from 19 residues. The germline CDR1 and CDR2 sequences are MNHEY and SMNVEV (reference sequence). With 2 bases clipped from V and 4 bases from J, the junction kept 12 bases outside the gene matches. The CDR3, as DNA: TGTGCCAGCAGTTTACATTCTAGCGGGAGGGCCAGGAAGTACAATGAGCAGTTCTTC. Encoded protein: CASSLHSSGRARKYNEQFF.

The genes are TRBV5-1 and TRBJ1-6; perhaps TRBD1 as D (6 bases). The CDR3 length is 15 residues. Trimming took off 0 bases at V and 6 bases at J, with 10 bases between the two ends. Germline V gene data show CDR1 as SGHRS and CDR2 as YFSETQ. The CDR3 is CASSLEGVGNSPLHF. The CDR3 DNA is TGCGCCAGCAGCTTGGAGGGGGTAGGTAATTCACCCCTCCACTTT. The whole variable domain, remainder taken from reference TRBV5-1 and TRBJ1-6, is KAGVTQTPRYLIKTRGQQVTLSCSPISGHRSVSWYQQTPGQGLQFLFEYFSETQRNKGNFPGRFSGRQFSNSRSEMNVSTLELGDSALYLCASSLEGVGNSPLHFGNGTRLTVT.

This chain uses TRBV5-4 with TRBJ2-1, with 8 bases aligning to TRBD2. The CDR3 has 15 amino acids. Germline loops: CDR1 SGHNT, CDR2 YYREEE (reference sequence). With V trimmed by 4 bases and J by 0 bases, 3 bases remained unmatched. The CDR3 protein is CASSTSGSSYNEQFF. CDR3 DNA: TGTGCCAGCAGCACTAGCGGAAGCTCCTACAATGAGCAGTTCTTC.

This clone showed up just a few times. The chain joins TRBV6-5 to TRBJ1-2; maybe TRBD1 (5 bases). CDR3 length: 14 residues. Trimming cost V 6 bases and J 8 bases, with 19 bases left between them. Germline values: CDR1 MNHEY, CDR2 SVGAGI. CDR3 sequence: CASSRTGSLPGYTF. The CDR3 DNA follows: TGTGCCAGCAGCCGCACAGGATCCTTGCCGGGCTACACCTTC.